This note documents a single T cell receptor beta chain sequence. This CDR3 region has 15 residues. Trimming removed 0 bases from V and 0 bases from J, with 9 bases in between. From germline, CDR1 is SGHAT and CDR2 FQNNGV. The naive CD8 population came from CD45RO-negative cells selected for CCR7, without terminally differentiated effector memory CD45RA+ cells. This record comes from a study of shared clonotypes between healthy human individuals. Study at large: With ages of 18 to 49, the donors were two women and a few men.

TCRdb keeps only in-frame clones here, not all; method: immunoSEQ multiplex PCR. The repertoire holds over 2 million clones, with over 85% as singletons. The sequencing sample was made of naive CD8+ T cells sorted from blood. The receptor was isolated from a man aged 18 to 29 in good health. This chain uses TRBV11-2 with TRBJ2-7; no firm D call. The DNA for the CDR3 is TGTGCCAGCAGCTTAGATCCGGCGGTCTCCTACGAGCAGTACTTC. It yields the protein CASSLDPAVSYEQYF.